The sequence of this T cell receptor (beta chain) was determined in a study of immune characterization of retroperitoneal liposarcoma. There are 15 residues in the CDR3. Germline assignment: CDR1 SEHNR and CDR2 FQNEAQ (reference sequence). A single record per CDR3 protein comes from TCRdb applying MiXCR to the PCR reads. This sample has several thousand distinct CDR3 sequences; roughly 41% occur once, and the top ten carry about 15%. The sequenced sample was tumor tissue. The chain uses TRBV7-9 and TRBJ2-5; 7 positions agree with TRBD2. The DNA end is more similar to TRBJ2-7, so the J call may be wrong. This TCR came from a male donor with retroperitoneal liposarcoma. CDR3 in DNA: TGTGCCAGCAGCTTAGGCGGGAGCCGGTACTACGAGCAGTACTTC. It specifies CASSLGGSRYYEQYF.